These 13 T cell receptor beta chains were sequenced from one sample in a study of T cell repertoires in cytomegalovirus infection. TCRdb passed the reads through MiXCR, listing each CDR3 protein once. This sample has approximately 990,000 distinct CDR3 sequences; around 32% occur once, and the top ten carry over 11%. Their target antigens are unknown. The sequencing used cultured CD8+ T cells from PBMCs, collected from culture after CMV antigen stimulation. These receptors were collected from a human donor in good health (CMV status not recorded). Some clones in this sample may be carry-over from other donors' samples.

The J gene is TRBJ1-4, the V gene TRBV6-5; tentative D call: TRBD1 (5 bases). CDR3 length: 15 amino acids. Between the trimmed V and J ends, which lost 0 bases and 4 bases, there was a span of 9 bases. Germline V gives CDR1 MNHEY, CDR2 SVGAGI. CDR3 coding DNA: TGTGCCAGCAGTTACTCCGGGACGGGTAATGAAAAACTGTTTTTT. Its translation is CASSYSGTGNEKLFF.

The chain couples TRBV11-2 to TRBJ2-3; D tentatively reads TRBD1 or TRBD2 (5 bases each). Germline-derived CDR1 and CDR2 are SGHAT and FQNNGV. Trimming left V 4 bases short and J 0 bases short, with 17 bases between. The CDR3 covers 17 residues. The CDR3 coding sequence is TGTGCCAGCAGCTCAACCGCCGGGACCGCTAGCACAGATACGCAGTATTTT. It codes for CASSSTAGTASTDTQYF.

This clonotype was picked up a small number of times. The chain recombines TRBV27 with TRBJ2-1, with TRBD1 matching over 10 bases. CDR1 and CDR2 from the germline V gene are MNHEY and SMNVEV (reference sequence). J lost 4 bases, V lost 6 bases, and 6 bases had no gene match. There are 15 residues in the CDR3. The CDR3: CASSRRDRGYNEQFF. Written as DNA, the CDR3 is TGTGCCAGCAGCCGACGGGACAGGGGTTACAATGAGCAGTTCTTC.

The table lists this clonotype with a few counts. CDR3 loop: CASSQDRKGEQFF. The CDR3 nucleotides are TGCGCCAGCAGCCAAGATAGAAAGGGTGAGCAGTTCTTC. The chain has TRBV4-3 and TRBJ2-1; no definite D call. Trimming removed 0 bases at V and 9 bases at J, with 9 bases between. The germline V gene has CDR1 LGHNA and CDR2 YSLEER. The CDR3 spans 13 residues.

This clonotype was counted only a few times. The chain is built from TRBV4-2 and TRBJ2-1; D not certain. Germline V gene sequence: CDR1 LGHNA, CDR2 YNFKEQ. CDR3 length: 16 amino acids. V was trimmed by 0 bases and J by 4 bases, leaving 13 bases between them. CDR3 region: CASSQEEYPAYNEQFF. As DNA, the CDR3 is TGTGCCAGCAGCCAAGAAGAATACCCCGCGTACAATGAGCAGTTCTTC.

This clonotype was seen more than once but under ten times. The chain carries TRBV12-3 or TRBV12-4 and TRBJ1-4; 10 bases map to TRBD1. CDR3 size: 15 residues. Trimming removed 5 bases from V and 7 bases from J; junction bases left unmatched: 7. CDR3 coding DNA: TGTGCCAGCAGTCCCAAGGGGGACAGGGGTGAAAAACTGTTTTTT. Translated, it gives CASSPKGDRGEKLFF.

This clonotype was counted at least ten times. The rearrangement uses TRBV7-9 and TRBJ1-5; no clear D gene. V was trimmed by 6 bases and J by 0 bases, leaving 9 bases between them. The CDR3 is 14 residues long. The germline CDR1 and CDR2 sequences are SEHNR and FQNEAQ (reference sequence). This CDR3 is CASSPDGSNQPQHF. The CDR3 region has the DNA TGTGCCAGCAGTCCGGACGGTAGCAATCAGCCCCAGCATTTT.

This clonotype has ten or more counts. The rearrangement joins TRBV7-8 to TRBJ2-7; the match to TRBD2 covers 14 bases. This CDR3 is 15 amino acids long. From germline, CDR1 is SGHVS and CDR2 FQNEAQ. The J segment lost 10 bases and the V segment lost 2 bases, leaving 7 bases of the junction unmatched. CDR3 loop: CASSLRLAGGYGQYV. CDR3 sequence (DNA): TGTGCCAGCAGCTTAAGACTAGCGGGGGGGTACGGCCAGTACGTC.

This clonotype appeared many times. The V call is TRBV7-9, the J call TRBJ2-7; 7 bases align to TRBD1. Germline trimming cut 4 bases from V and 7 bases from J; bases unmatched to any gene: 7. Germline assignment: CDR1 SEHNR and CDR2 FQNEAQ (reference sequence). There are 13 residues in the CDR3. CDR3 sequence (DNA): TGTGCCAGCAGCTCGGACAGGTTTCGAGAGCAGTACGTC. Its protein is CASSSDRFREQYV.

The rearrangement uses TRBV28 and TRBJ1-5, with D unclear. Germline values: CDR1 MDHEN, CDR2 SYDVKM. This CDR3 comprises 16 residues. V was shortened by 1 base and J by 4 bases, with 14 bases between the two germline ends. The CDR3 DNA reads TGTGCCAGCAGTTTATTAAAGGGCCGTCTGAATCAGCCCCAGCATTTT. Translated: CASSLLKGRLNQPQHF.

V and J are TRBV4-1 and TRBJ2-2; tentatively, D is TRBD2 (5 bases). The ends were cut back, 0 bases at V and 5 bases at J, with 10 bases in the middle. This CDR3 contains 15 residues. The germline V gene encodes CDR1 MGHRA and CDR2 YSYEKL. The CDR3 DNA sequence: TGCGCCAGCAGCCAAGAAGGTCCGGGAACCGGGGAGCTGTTTTTT. It translates to CASSQEGPGTGELFF.

This clonotype turned up a few times. The V gene is TRBV7-8, the J gene TRBJ2-3; D is undetermined. The V gene lost 3 bases and the J gene lost 5 bases, with 6 bases spanning the gap. Germline-derived CDR1 and CDR2 are SGHVS and FQNEAQ. This CDR3 has 12 residues. CDR3: CASSFAEDTQYF. DNA for the CDR3: TGTGCCAGCAGCTTTGCCGAAGATACGCAGTATTTT. Together with reference TRBV7-8 and TRBJ2-3, the CDR3 gives the full variable domain: GAGVSQSPRYKVAKRGQDVALRCDPISGHVSLFWYQQALGQGPEFLTYFQNEAQLDKSGLPSDRFFAERPEGSVSTLKIQRTQQEDSAVYLCASSFAEDTQYFGPGTRLTVL.

The chain joins TRBV25-1 to TRBJ2-2, with 8 bases aligning to TRBD2. The CDR3 runs 19 residues. The J segment lost 5 bases and the V segment lost 4 bases, leaving 18 bases of the junction unmatched. Per germline, CDR1 MGHDK and CDR2 SYGVNS. CDR3 sequence reads: CASSVGTSIPQSWTGELFF. The CDR3 nucleotides are TGTGCCAGCAGTGTAGGGACTAGTATCCCTCAGTCTTGGACCGGGGAGCTGTTTTTT.